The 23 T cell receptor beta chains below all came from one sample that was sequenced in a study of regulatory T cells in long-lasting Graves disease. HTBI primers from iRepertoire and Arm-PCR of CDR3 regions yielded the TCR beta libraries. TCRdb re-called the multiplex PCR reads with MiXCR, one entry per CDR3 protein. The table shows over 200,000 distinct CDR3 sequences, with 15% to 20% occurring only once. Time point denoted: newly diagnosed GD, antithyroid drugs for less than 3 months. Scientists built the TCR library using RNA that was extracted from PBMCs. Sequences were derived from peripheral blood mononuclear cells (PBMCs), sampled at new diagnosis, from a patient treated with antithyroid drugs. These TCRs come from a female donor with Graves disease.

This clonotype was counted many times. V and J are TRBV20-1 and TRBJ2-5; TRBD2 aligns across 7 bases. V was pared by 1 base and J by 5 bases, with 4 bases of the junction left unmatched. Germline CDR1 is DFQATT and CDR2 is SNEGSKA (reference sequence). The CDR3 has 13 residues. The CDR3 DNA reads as TGCAGTGCTAGAGTGGGGGGGTTGGAGACCCAGTACTTC. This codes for CSARVGGLETQYF.

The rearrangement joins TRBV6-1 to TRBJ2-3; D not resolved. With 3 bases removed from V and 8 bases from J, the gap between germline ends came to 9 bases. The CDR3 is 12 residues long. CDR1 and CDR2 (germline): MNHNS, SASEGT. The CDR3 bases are TGTGCCAGCAGTGATACGAGTATTACGCAGTATTTT. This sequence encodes CASSDTSITQYF.

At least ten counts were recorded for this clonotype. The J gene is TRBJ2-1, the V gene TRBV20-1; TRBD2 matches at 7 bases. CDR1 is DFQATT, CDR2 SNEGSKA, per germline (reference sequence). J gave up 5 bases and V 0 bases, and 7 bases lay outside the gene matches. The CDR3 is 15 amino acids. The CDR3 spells CSARDARLADNEQFF. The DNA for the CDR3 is TGCAGTGCTAGAGATGCGAGGCTAGCGGACAATGAGCAGTTCTTC.

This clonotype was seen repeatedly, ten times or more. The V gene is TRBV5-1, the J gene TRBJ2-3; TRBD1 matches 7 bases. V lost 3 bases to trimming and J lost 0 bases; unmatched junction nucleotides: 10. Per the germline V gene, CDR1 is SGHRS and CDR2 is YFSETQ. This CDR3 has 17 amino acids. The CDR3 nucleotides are TGCGCCAGCAGCTACCCACAGGGGCAGTCTAGCACAGATACGCAGTATTTT. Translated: CASSYPQGQSSTDTQYF.

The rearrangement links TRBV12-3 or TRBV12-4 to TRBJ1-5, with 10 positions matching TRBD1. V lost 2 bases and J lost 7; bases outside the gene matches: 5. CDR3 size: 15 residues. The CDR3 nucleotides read TGTGCCAGCAGTTTATCCGGGACAGGGGTGCAGCCCCAGCATTTT. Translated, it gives CASSLSGTGVQPQHF.

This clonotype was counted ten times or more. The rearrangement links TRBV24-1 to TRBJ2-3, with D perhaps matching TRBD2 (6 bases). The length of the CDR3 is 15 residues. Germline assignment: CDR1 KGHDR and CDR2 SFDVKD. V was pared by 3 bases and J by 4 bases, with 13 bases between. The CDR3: CATSDAGRGADTQYF. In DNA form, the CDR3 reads TGTGCCACCAGTGATGCGGGAAGAGGTGCAGATACGCAGTATTTT.

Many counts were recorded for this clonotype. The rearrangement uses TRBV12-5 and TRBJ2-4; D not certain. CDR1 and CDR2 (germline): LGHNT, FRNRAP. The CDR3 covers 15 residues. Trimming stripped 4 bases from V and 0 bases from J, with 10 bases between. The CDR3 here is CASGSLGLAKNIQYF. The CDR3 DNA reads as TGTGCTAGTGGTTCCCTCGGCTTAGCCAAAAACATTCAGTACTTC.

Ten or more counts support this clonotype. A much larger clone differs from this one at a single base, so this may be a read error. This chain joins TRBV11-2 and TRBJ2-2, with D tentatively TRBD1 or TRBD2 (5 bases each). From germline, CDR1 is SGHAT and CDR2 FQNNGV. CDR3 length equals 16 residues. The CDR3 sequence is CAGSVPGRGWTGELFF. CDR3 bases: TGTGCCGGCAGCGTGCCGGGGCGAGGGTGGACCGGGGAGCTGTTTTTT. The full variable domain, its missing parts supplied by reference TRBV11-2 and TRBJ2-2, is EAGVAQSPRYKIIEKRQSVAFWCNPISGHATLYWYQQILGQGPKLLIQFQNNGVVDDSQLPKDRFSAERLKGVDSTLKIQPAKLEDSAVYLCAGSVPGRGWTGELFFGEGSRLTVL.

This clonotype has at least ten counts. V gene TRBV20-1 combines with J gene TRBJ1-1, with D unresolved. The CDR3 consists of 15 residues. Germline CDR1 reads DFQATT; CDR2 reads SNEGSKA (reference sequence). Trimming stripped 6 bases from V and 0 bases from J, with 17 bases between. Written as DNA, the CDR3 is TGCAGTGCCGCAATTGCTGGGCTAATGAACACTGAAGCTTTCTTT. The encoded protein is CSAAIAGLMNTEAFF.

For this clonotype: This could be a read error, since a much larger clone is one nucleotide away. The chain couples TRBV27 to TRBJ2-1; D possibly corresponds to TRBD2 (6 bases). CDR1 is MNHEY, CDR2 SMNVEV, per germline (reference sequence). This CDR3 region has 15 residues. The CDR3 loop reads CASSPTREIVYERFF. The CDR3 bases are TGTGCCAGCAGCCCAACCCGGGAGATCGTCTATGAGCGGTTCTTC.

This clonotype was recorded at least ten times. The CDR3 bases are TGTGCCAGTAGTATAAGTTCGACTGCCAGGGGAGGTAATGAAGCTTTCTTT. Translated: CASSISSTARGGNEAFF. The chain couples TRBV19 to TRBJ1-1; possible D gene TRBD1, 6 bases. The V gene lost 2 bases and the J gene lost 7 bases, with 23 bases spanning the gap. This CDR3 is built from 17 residues. CDR1 is LNHDA, CDR2 SQIVND, per germline (reference sequence).

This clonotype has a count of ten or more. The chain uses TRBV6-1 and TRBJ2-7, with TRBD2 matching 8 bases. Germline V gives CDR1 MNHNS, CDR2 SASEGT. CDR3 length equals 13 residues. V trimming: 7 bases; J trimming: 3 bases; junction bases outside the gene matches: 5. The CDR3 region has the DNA TGTGCCAGCACAACCGGGACTAGCTACGAGCAGTACTTC. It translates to CASTTGTSYEQYF.

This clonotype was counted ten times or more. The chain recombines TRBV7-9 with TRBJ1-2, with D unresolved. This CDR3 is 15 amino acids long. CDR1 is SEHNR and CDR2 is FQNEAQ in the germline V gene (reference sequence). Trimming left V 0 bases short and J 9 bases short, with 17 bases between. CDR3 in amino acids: CASSLALVGLGSYTF. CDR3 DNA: TGTGCCAGCAGCTTAGCTTTAGTCGGCCTCGGAAGCTACACCTTC.

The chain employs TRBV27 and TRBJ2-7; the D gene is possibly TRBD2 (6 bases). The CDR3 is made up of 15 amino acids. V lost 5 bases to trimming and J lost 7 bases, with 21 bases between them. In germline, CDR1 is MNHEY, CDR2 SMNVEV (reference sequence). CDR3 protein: CASSDRDSPWNEQYF. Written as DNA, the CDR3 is TGTGCCAGCAGTGACCGGGACTCCCCCTGGAATGAGCAGTACTTC.

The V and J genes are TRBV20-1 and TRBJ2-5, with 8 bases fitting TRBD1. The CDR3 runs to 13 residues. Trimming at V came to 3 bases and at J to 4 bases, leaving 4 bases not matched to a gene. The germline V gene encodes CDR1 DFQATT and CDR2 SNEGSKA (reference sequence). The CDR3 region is CSARKQGGETQYF. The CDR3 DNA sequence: TGCAGTGCTAGGAAACAGGGGGGAGAGACCCAGTACTTC.

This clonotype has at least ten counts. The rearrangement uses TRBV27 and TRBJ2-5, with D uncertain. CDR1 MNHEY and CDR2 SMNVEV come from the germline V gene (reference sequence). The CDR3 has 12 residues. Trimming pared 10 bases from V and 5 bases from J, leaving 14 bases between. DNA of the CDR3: TGTGCCACCGGGCCCCGTCGCGAGACCCAGTACTTC. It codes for CATGPRRETQYF.

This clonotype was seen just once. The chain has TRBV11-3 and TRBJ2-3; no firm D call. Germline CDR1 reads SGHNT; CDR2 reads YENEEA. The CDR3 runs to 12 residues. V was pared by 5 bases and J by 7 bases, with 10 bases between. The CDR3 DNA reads TGTGCCAGCAGCCCTCACCGGAATACGCAGTATTTT. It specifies CASSPHRNTQYF.

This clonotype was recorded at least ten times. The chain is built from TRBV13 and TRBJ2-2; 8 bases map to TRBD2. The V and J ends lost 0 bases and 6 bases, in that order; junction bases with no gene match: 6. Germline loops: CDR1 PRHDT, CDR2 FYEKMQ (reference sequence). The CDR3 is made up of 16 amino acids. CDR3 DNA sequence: TGTGCCAGCAGCTTAGGCCCGGGAGGGCCCCCCGGGGAGCTGTTTTTT. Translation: CASSLGPGGPPGELFF.

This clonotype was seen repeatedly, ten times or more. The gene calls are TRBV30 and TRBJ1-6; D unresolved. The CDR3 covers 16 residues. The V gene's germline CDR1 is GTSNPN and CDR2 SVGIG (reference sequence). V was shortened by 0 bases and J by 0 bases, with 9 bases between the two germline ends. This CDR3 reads CAWSVSSSSYNSPLHF. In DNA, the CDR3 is TGTGCCTGGAGTGTGAGCTCAAGCTCCTATAATTCACCCCTCCACTTT.

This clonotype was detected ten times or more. The CDR3 DNA is TGTGCCATCAGTGAGTCGACTAGCGGGAGCTCCTACGAGCAGTACTTC. The encoded protein is CAISESTSGSSYEQYF. V usage is TRBV10-3 and J usage is TRBJ2-7, with 12 bases lining up with TRBD2. The CDR3 sequence is 16 residues long. V gave up 0 bases and J gave up 0 bases; unmatched junction bases: 0. CDR1 and CDR2 from the germline V gene are ENHRY and SYGVKD.

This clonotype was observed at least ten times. The CDR3 DNA sequence: TGTGCCAGCAGTGCCCGTCTCCTTAGCAATCAGCCCCAGCATTTT. It is translated as CASSARLLSNQPQHF. The chain couples TRBV2 to TRBJ1-5; D is uncertain. Germline V CDR1 and CDR2: SNHLY, FYNNEI. The CDR3 extends over 15 amino acids. Trimming shortened V by 4 bases and J by 0 bases, and 10 bases separated the two germline ends.

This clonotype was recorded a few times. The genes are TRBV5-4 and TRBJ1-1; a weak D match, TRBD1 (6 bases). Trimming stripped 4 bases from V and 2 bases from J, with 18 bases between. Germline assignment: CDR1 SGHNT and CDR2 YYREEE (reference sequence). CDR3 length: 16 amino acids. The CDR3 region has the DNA TGTGCCAGCAGCCGACTCGCGGCAGGGGCCAACACTGAAGCTTTCTTT. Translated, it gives CASSRLAAGANTEAFF.

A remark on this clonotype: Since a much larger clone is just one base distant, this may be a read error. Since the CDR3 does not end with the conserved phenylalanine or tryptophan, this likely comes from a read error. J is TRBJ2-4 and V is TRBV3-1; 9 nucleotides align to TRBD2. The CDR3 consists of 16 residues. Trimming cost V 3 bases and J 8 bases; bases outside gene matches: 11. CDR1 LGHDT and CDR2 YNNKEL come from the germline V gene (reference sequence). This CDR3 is CASSQQRLAGVDIQYL. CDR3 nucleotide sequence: TGTGCCAGCAGCCAGCAGCGCTTAGCGGGAGTCGACATTCAGTACCTC.